This TCR beta chain was captured by sequencing in a study of cytomegalovirus exposure and HLA in healthy donors. TCRdb keeps only in-frame clones here, not all; method: immunoSEQ multiplex PCR. This sample carries some 140,000 clones, 70% to 90% of them seen once, and the ten largest clones take around 1.4%. About this clone itself: Its antigen is undetermined.

V gave up 2 bases and J gave up 0 bases; unmatched junction bases: 5. The germline V gene encodes CDR1 SGHNT and CDR2 YYREEE (reference sequence). The CDR3 loop spans 16 amino acids. Study-level results: Most TCR sequences proved rare, with some public TCRs found in many donors. Reportedly, diagnosis of cytomegalovirus status by the classifier showed high specificity and sensitivity. Researchers catalogued about 160 TCR beta chains as cytomegalovirus-associated. Subsequent analysis showed first-cohort TCR clusters tending to co-occur in some 110 validation repertoires.

This chain links TRBV5-4 with TRBJ1-1, with 9 bases aligning to TRBD1. This sequence was found in a woman between 25 and 40 years old in good health and CMV-seronegative. The specimen was PBMCs. This CDR3 is CASSLGTGGVNTEAFF. The CDR3 nucleotides read TGTGCCAGCAGCTTAGGAACAGGGGGCGTGAACACTGAAGCTTTCTTT.